This TCR beta chain was sequenced during a study of blood T cell repertoires in COVID-19. Study details: Sites across the United States, Italy and Spain contributed samples from acute and convalescent COVID-19.

The CDR3 has 15 amino acids. Germline CDR1 is ENHRY and CDR2 is SYGVKD. Deletions cut 0 bases from V and 1 base from J, with 9 bases between. Authors' methods: Estimation of nucleated cell counts was performed using reference gene primer amplification. Profiling relied on immunoSEQ multiplex PCR, and the TCRdb table lists in-frame clones only, not all of them. The DNA gave D and trimming, while V, J and clone size come from that table. Of about 260,000 clones listed, approximately 80% are singletons. This clone was detected only once. The TCR sequence derives from a man aged 60 to 69 with acute or convalescent COVID-19. Sequencing was performed on peripheral blood. The chain couples TRBV10-3 to TRBJ1-1; D may be TRBD1 (6 bases). The CDR3 DNA follows: TGTGCCATCAGTGAGTCAAGGGGGTCGAACACTGAAGCTTTCTTT. Translating it yields CAISESRGSNTEAFF.